The 26 T cell receptor beta chains below were found in one sample sequenced in a study of Graves' ophthalmopathy and Graves' hyperthyroidism. Researchers took RNA transcripts and amplified TCR beta CDR3 regions from them. RT-PCR in the first round used HTBI primers; a second-round multiplex PCR followed. TCRdb re-analysed the multiplex PCR reads in MiXCR, keeping a single row per CDR3 protein. The sample contains 170,000 or so distinct CDR3 sequences, about 40% of which appear only once. Sequencing used peripheral blood. These receptor sequences come from a woman aged 40 to 50 with Graves' ophthalmopathy.

The rearrangement joins TRBV12-3 or TRBV12-4 to TRBJ1-5, with unresolved D. This CDR3 is built from 15 residues. The V gene lost 1 base and the J gene lost 4 bases, with 11 bases spanning the gap. CDR3 sequence (DNA): TGTGCCAGCAGTTTAGTATCCGGGGTTAATCAGCCCCAGCATTTT. Residues: CASSLVSGVNQPQHF.

The table lists this clonotype with many counts. The chain couples TRBV5-1 to TRBJ2-7; perhaps TRBD2 as D (6 bases). CDR1 is SGHRS and CDR2 is YFSETQ in the germline V gene. The ends were cut back, 4 bases at V and 2 bases at J, with 31 bases in the middle. This CDR3 spans 20 amino acids. Here the CDR3 DNA reads TGCGCCAGCAGCCCCAGGCCGGAGGGCAGGAAAGTGGGTGGACCCTACGAGCAGTACTTC. Its translation is CASSPRPEGRKVGGPYEQYF.

This clonotype was seen repeatedly, ten times or more. J is TRBJ2-3 and V is TRBV24-1, with D possibly called TRBD1 or TRBD2 (6 bases each). This CDR3 spans 16 amino acids. From germline, CDR1 is KGHDR and CDR2 SFDVKD. The germline V and J ends were trimmed by 2 bases and 2 bases, with 13 bases remaining between them. The CDR3, as DNA: TGTGCCACCAGTGATTCGGGGGCCGGGTTCACAGATACGCAGTATTTT. This translates into CATSDSGAGFTDTQYF.

The gene calls are TRBV11-2 and TRBJ1-2; TRBD1 matches 9 bases. CDR1 is SGHAT, CDR2 FQNNGV, per germline. This CDR3 contains 14 residues. The ends lost 10 bases at V and 4 bases at J; junction bases unmatched: 10. The CDR3 reads CATQPGQGSYGYTF. The DNA of the CDR3 is TGTGCCACCCAGCCGGGACAGGGTTCCTATGGCTACACCTTC. Drawing the rest from reference TRBV11-2 and TRBJ1-2, the complete variable domain is EAGVAQSPRYKIIEKRQSVAFWCNPISGHATLYWYQQILGQGPKLLIQFQNNGVVDDSQLPKDRFSAERLKGVDSTLKIQPAKLEDSAVYLCATQPGQGSYGYTFGSGTRLTVV.

Here the CDR3 reads CASSSPGGNEQYF. CDR3 sequence (DNA): TGTGCCAGCAGTTCACCAGGGGGAAACGAGCAGTACTTC. This chain connects TRBV12-3 or TRBV12-4 to TRBJ2-7; TRBD1 matches 7 bases. The junction had 5 bases not matched to a gene; V was cut back by 4 bases and J by 5 bases. The CDR3 length is 13 residues.

Ten or more counts support this clonotype. V usage is TRBV7-3 and J usage is TRBJ2-5, with TRBD2 identical over 15 bases. Trimming removed 3 bases from V and 5 bases from J; junction bases left unmatched: 1. This CDR3 spans 15 amino acids. Germline CDR1 SGHTA, CDR2 FQGTGA. The CDR3 sequence is CASSFGLAGGETQYF. CDR3 DNA sequence: TGTGCCAGCAGCTTCGGACTAGCGGGGGGGGAGACCCAGTACTTC.

In its sample, this clonotype was seen many times. This chain links TRBV12-3 or TRBV12-4 with TRBJ1-1, with D uncertain. The CDR3 has 13 residues. V was shortened by 3 bases and J by 5 bases, with 10 bases between the two germline ends. CDR3: CASSFEGGTEAFF. The CDR3 nucleotides are TGTGCCAGCAGTTTTGAGGGTGGGACTGAAGCTTTCTTT.

In this sample, this clonotype turned up many times. The V gene is TRBV6-5, the J gene TRBJ2-5; 8 nucleotides match TRBD1. The germline V gene has CDR1 MNHEY and CDR2 SVGAGI. The CDR3 loop spans 16 amino acids. The J segment lost 5 bases and the V segment lost 6 bases, leaving 14 bases of the junction unmatched. The CDR3 DNA reads as TGTGCCAGCAGATCGTACCCCAGACAGGGGCGGGAGACCCAGTACTTC. Its translation: CASRSYPRQGRETQYF.

As DNA, the CDR3 is TGTGCCAGCAGTTTTAGCAGATTGCAAGAGACCCAGTACTTC. It translates to CASSFSRLQETQYF. V is TRBV28 and J is TRBJ2-5; no clear D gene. Per the germline V gene, CDR1 is MDHEN and CDR2 is SYDVKM. The CDR3 extends over 14 amino acids. Between the trimmed V and J ends, which lost 3 bases and 2 bases, there was a span of 10 bases.

This clonotype has ten or more counts. The V gene is TRBV4-1, the J gene TRBJ1-1; 7 positions match TRBD1. V lost 3 bases and J lost 1; bases outside the gene matches: 2. Germline V gene sequence: CDR1 MGHRA, CDR2 YSYEKL. This CDR3 is 14 amino acids long. The DNA of the CDR3 is TGCGCCAGCAGCCACAGGACAGGGAACACTGAAGCTTTCTTT. Protein product: CASSHRTGNTEAFF.

This clonotype was seen many times. The CDR3 end shows no conserved phenylalanine or tryptophan, and so a read error is likely. This chain connects TRBV24-1 to TRBJ2-1; tentative D call: TRBD2 (5 bases). Trimming left V 3 bases short and J 6 bases short, with 11 bases between. The CDR3 totals 14 residues. CDR1 is KGHDR and CDR2 is SFDVKD in the germline V gene. This CDR3 is CATSDRTASNEQFL. As DNA, the CDR3 is TGTGCCACCAGTGATCGGACTGCTTCCAATGAGCAGTTCTTA.

This clonotype was detected ten times or more. This chain uses TRBV27 with TRBJ2-5; TRBD1 aligns across 7 bases. The germline V gene encodes CDR1 MNHEY and CDR2 SMNVEV (reference sequence). The CDR3 has 13 residues. The V segment lost 6 bases and the J segment 3 bases; nucleotides outside the gene matches: 4. In DNA, the CDR3 is TGTGCCAGCAGAATGACAGGGAAAGAGACCCAGTACTTC. This translates into CASRMTGKETQYF.

In its sample, this clonotype was seen many times. The chain links TRBV20-1 to TRBJ1-2; 7 nucleotides align to TRBD1. Trimming took 6 bases from V and 2 from J; bases not matched to a gene: 9. This CDR3 region has 14 residues. The germline CDR1 and CDR2 sequences are DFQATT and SNEGSKA (reference sequence). The CDR3 loop reads CSAKDRVVNYGYTF. The CDR3 bases are TGCAGTGCCAAAGACAGGGTTGTCAACTATGGCTACACCTTC.

V gene TRBV2 combines with J gene TRBJ1-1, with D possibly TRBD1 on 5 matching bases. CDR3 length: 13 amino acids. Germline assignment: CDR1 SNHLY and CDR2 FYNNEI. V dropped 2 bases and J dropped 5 bases, with 9 bases sitting between them. This chain's CDR3 is CASSESRGTEAFF. For the CDR3, the DNA is TGTGCCAGCAGTGAATCTCGGGGGACTGAAGCTTTCTTT.

This clonotype was detected ten times or more. The gene calls are TRBV29-1 and TRBJ1-1; unclear D gene. CDR1 and CDR2 (germline): SQVTM, ANQGSEA. Trimming shortened V by 2 bases and J by 5 bases, and 9 bases separated the two germline ends. The CDR3 spans 12 residues. CDR3 protein: CSVETDLTEAFF. The CDR3 DNA reads TGCAGCGTTGAAACTGACCTTACTGAAGCTTTCTTT.

At least ten counts were recorded for this clonotype. The chain joins TRBV6-5 to TRBJ2-5; TRBD2 matches at 11 bases. CDR3 length: 17 amino acids. The germline V gene has CDR1 MNHEY and CDR2 SVGAGI. The ends lost 4 bases at V and 5 bases at J; junction bases unmatched: 12. The CDR3 is CASSSLGVAGGQETQYF. The CDR3 bases are TGTGCCAGCAGTTCTCTCGGGGTAGCGGGAGGGCAGGAGACCCAGTACTTC.

The genes are TRBV2 and TRBJ2-7; 12 nucleotides line up with TRBD2. The CDR3 extends over 15 amino acids. Trimming at V came to 7 bases and at J to 5 bases, leaving 9 bases not matched to a gene. CDR1 SNHLY and CDR2 FYNNEI come from the germline V gene. Here the CDR3 reads CASTWGLAGLDEQYF. The CDR3 region has the DNA TGTGCCAGCACGTGGGGACTAGCGGGTTTGGACGAGCAGTACTTC.

V and J are TRBV12-3 or TRBV12-4 and TRBJ2-2; 12 bases fit TRBD1. With 5 bases clipped from V and 4 bases from J, the junction kept 2 bases outside the gene matches. The CDR3 sequence is 15 residues long. This CDR3 reads CASSRDRGRTGELFF. In DNA, the CDR3 is TGTGCCAGCAGTAGGGACAGGGGGCGCACCGGGGAGCTGTTTTTT.

The chain carries TRBV12-3 or TRBV12-4 and TRBJ1-1; D is uncertain. Trimming left V 7 bases short and J 0 bases short, with 9 bases between. The CDR3 extends over 13 amino acids. DNA for the CDR3: TGTGCCAGCACCGCCCCGATGAACACTGAAGCTTTCTTT. Encoded protein: CASTAPMNTEAFF.

Many counts were recorded for this clonotype. CDR3 in amino acids: CASTMPGEETQYF. Written as DNA, the CDR3 is TGTGCCAGCACCATGCCGGGAGAAGAGACCCAGTACTTC. This rearrangement joins TRBV2 to TRBJ2-5; TRBD2 is a possible D gene (6 bases). CDR1 is SNHLY, CDR2 FYNNEI, per germline. Trimming removed 7 bases from V and 3 bases from J, with 12 bases in between. This CDR3 contains 13 residues.

This clonotype was seen only a few times. The CDR3 loop is CASSVATGNQNSPLHF. The CDR3 DNA is TGTGCCAGCAGTGTCGCTACCGGGAACCAAAATTCACCCCTCCACTTT. The chain recombines TRBV12-3 or TRBV12-4 with TRBJ1-6, with D hard to call. The CDR3 contains 16 residues. V lost 5 bases to trimming and J lost 7 bases, with 18 bases between them.

This clonotype appeared many times. The chain has TRBV6-2 or TRBV6-3 and TRBJ2-5; D call uncertain. In germline, CDR1 is MNHEY, CDR2 SVGEGT. Trimming left V 0 bases short and J 5 bases short, with 10 bases between. The CDR3 has 14 amino acids. CDR3 sequence: CASSYSIVRETQYF. The CDR3 DNA is TGTGCCAGCAGTTACTCGATAGTCCGGGAGACCCAGTACTTC.

This clonotype was observed at least ten times. This chain connects TRBV6-5 to TRBJ1-2; the match to TRBD1 covers 7 bases. The trim removed 2 bases at V and 4 bases at J, leaving 7 bases unmatched. Germline V gene lookup returns CDR1 MNHEY and CDR2 SVGAGI. The CDR3 loop spans 15 amino acids. CDR3: CASSYARTGAYGYTF. Written as DNA, the CDR3 is TGTGCCAGCAGTTACGCCAGGACAGGAGCCTATGGCTACACCTTC.

This sequence joins TRBV6-1 and TRBJ1-2; no firm D call. The CDR3 is 13 residues long. The V and J ends lost 5 bases and 8 bases respectively, with 15 bases between them. Germline CDR1 reads MNHNS; CDR2 reads SASEGT. The CDR3 DNA reads as TGTGCCAGCAGTCTTGCCGGGCCACGGGGCTACACCTTC. Amino acid sequence: CASSLAGPRGYTF.

The V and J genes are TRBV7-8 and TRBJ2-5; possible D gene TRBD1, 5 bases. V lost 6 bases, J lost 5 bases, and 16 bases lay in between. CDR3 size: 14 residues. CDR1 and CDR2 from the germline V gene are SGHVS and FQNEAQ. CDR3 DNA: TGTGCCAGCAGATCCACTGCAGGGATCGAGACCCAGTACTTC. Translating gives CASRSTAGIETQYF.

This clonotype was detected ten times or more. The rearrangement links TRBV6-2 or TRBV6-3 to TRBJ1-1, with D possibly being TRBD1 (5 bases). The CDR3 runs 14 residues. Trimming removed 6 bases from V and 0 bases from J, with 11 bases in between. CDR1 and CDR2 from the germline V gene are MNHEY and SVGEGT. The CDR3, as DNA: TGTGCCAGCAGGAGGGGCGGCTTGAACACTGAAGCTTTCTTT. Translated, it gives CASRRGGLNTEAFF.